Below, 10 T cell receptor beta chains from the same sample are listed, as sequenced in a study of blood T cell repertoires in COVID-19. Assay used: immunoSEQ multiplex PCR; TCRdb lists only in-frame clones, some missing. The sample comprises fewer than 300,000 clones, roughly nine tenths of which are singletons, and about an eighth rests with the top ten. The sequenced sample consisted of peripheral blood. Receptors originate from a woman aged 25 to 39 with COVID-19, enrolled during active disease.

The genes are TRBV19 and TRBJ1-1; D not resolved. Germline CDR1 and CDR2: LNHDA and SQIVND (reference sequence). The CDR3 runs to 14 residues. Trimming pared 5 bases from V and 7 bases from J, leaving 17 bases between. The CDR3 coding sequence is TGTGCCAGTAGTCCAAAAGATACAGCTAATGAAGCTTTCTTT. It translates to CASSPKDTANEAFF.

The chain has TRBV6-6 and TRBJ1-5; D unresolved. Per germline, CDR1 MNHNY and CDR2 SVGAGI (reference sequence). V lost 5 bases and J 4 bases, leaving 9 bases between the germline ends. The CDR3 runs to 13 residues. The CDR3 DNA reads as TGTGCCAGCAGTACACAGCAAAATCAGCCCCAGCATTTT. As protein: CASSTQQNQPQHF.

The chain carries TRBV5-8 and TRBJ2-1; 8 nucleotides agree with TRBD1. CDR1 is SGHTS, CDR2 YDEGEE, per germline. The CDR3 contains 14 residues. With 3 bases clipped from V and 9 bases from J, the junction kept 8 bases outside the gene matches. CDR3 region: CASSSGQGWGEQFF. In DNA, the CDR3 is TGTGCCAGCAGCTCAGGACAGGGATGGGGTGAGCAGTTCTTC.

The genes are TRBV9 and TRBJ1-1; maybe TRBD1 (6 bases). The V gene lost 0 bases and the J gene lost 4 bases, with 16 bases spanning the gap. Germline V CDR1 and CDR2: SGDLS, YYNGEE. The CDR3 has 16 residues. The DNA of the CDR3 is TGTGCCAGCAGCGTAGACGGGGGGCGGTGGGCCACTGAAGCTTTCTTT. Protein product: CASSVDGGRWATEAFF.

The CDR3 DNA follows: TGTGCCAGCAGCCATCTTAATCAGCCCCAGCATTTT. This sequence encodes CASSHLNQPQHF. The chain is built from TRBV7-8 and TRBJ1-5; D gene ambiguous. This CDR3 region has 12 residues. V gave up 5 bases and J gave up 4 bases, with 6 bases separating them. CDR1 is SGHVS, CDR2 FQNEAQ, per germline.

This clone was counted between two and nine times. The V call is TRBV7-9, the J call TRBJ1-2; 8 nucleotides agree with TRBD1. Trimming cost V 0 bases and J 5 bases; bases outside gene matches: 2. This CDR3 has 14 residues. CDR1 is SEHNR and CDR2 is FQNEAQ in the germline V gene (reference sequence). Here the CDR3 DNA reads TGTGCCAGCAGCTTAGCGCAGGGGGCTTATGGCTACACCTTC. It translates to CASSLAQGAYGYTF.

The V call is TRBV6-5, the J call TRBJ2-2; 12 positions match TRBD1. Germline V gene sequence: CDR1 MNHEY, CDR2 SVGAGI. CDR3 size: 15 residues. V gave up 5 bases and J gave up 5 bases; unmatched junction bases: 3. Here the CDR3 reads CASSRDRGLTGELFF. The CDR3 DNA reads TGTGCCAGCAGTCGGGACAGGGGGCTTACCGGGGAGCTGTTTTTT.

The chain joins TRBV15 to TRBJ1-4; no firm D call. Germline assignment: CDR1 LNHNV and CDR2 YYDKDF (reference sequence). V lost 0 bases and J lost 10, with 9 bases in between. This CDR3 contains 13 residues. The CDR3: CATSRDGRPKLFF. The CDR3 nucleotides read TGTGCCACCAGCAGAGATGGCAGGCCAAAACTGTTTTTT.

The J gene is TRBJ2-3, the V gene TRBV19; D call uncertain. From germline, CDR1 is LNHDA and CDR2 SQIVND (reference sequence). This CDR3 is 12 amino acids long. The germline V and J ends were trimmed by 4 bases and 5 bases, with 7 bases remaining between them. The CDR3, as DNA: TGTGCCAGTAGTAATTATATAGATACGCAGTATTTT. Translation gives CASSNYIDTQYF. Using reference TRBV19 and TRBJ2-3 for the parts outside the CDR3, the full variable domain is DGGITQSPKYLFRKEGQNVTLSCEQNLNHDAMYWYRQDPGQGLRLIYYSQIVNDFQKGDIAEGYSVSREKKESFPLTVTSAQKNPTAFYLCASSNYIDTQYFGPGTRLTVL.

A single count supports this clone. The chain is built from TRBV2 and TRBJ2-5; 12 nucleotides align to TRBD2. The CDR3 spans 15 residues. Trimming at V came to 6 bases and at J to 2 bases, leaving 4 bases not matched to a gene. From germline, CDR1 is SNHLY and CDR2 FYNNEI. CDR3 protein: CASSSGTSGQETQYF. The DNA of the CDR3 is TGTGCCAGCAGCAGTGGGACTAGCGGGCAAGAGACCCAGTACTTC.